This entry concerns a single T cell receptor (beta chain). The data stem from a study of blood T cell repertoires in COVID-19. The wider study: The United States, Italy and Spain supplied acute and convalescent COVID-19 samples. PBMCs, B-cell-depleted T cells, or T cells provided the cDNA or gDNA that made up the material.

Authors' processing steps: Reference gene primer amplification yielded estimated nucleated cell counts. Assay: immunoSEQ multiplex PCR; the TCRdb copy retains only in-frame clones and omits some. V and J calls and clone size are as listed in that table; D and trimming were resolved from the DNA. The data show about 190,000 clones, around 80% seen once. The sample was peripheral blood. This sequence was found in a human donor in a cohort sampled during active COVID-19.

The CDR3 sequence is CASSLTGAGELFF. The CDR3 region has the DNA TGTGCCAGCAGCTTGACGGGGGCCGGGGAGCTGTTTTTT. The rearrangement links TRBV7-9 to TRBJ2-2; D perhaps matches TRBD2 (6 bases). Germline lookup yields CDR1 SEHNR and CDR2 FQNEAQ (reference sequence). V was clipped by 3 bases and J by 6 bases, with 8 bases between them. CDR3 length equals 13 residues.